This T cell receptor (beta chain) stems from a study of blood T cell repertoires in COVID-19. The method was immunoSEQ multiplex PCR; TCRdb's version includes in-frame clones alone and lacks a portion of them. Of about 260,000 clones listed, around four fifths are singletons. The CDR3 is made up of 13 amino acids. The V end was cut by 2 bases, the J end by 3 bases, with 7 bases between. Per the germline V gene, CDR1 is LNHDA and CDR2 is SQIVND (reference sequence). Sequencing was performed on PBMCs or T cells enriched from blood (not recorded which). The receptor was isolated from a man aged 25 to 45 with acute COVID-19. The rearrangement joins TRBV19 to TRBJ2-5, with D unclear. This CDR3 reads CASSIFAEETQYF. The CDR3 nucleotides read TGTGCCAGTAGTATATTTGCGGAAGAGACCCAGTACTTC.